The 24 T cell receptor beta chains below were found in one sample sequenced in a study of cytomegalovirus exposure and HLA in healthy donors. The study ran its PCR with 60 Vbeta and 13 Jbeta primers. The table came from immunoSEQ multiplex PCR; TCRdb's copy has only in-frame clones and leaves some out. The repertoire holds roughly 130,000 clones, about four fifths seen once, with approximately 5% in the top ten. Sequenced input: PBMCs. These receptors came from a young man in good health and CMV-seronegative.

The CDR3 DNA reads as TGTGCCAGCAGTGCGACAGGGCTTAATTCACCCCTCCACTTT. This codes for CASSATGLNSPLHF. The chain carries TRBV6-6 and TRBJ1-6, with TRBD1 matching 7 bases. The CDR3 covers 14 residues. Germline V gene sequence: CDR1 MNHNY, CDR2 SVGAGI (reference sequence). V gave up 5 bases and J gave up 6 bases; unmatched junction bases: 4.

V is TRBV13 and J is TRBJ2-1; D possibly corresponds to TRBD2 (6 bases). With 5 bases removed from V and 6 bases from J, the gap between germline ends came to 20 bases. The CDR3 spans 16 residues. Per the germline V gene, CDR1 is PRHDT and CDR2 is FYEKMQ (reference sequence). CDR3 nucleotides: TGTGCCAGCAGCCACGAAGTAGCGGAGGAGGGCAATGAGCAGTTCTTC. Translated, it gives CASSHEVAEEGNEQFF.

The V and J genes are TRBV28 and TRBJ1-1, with D perhaps matching TRBD1 (6 bases). The length of the CDR3 is 16 residues. V lost 6 bases and J 1 base, leaving 18 bases between the germline ends. CDR1 and CDR2 from the germline V gene are MDHEN and SYDVKM. The DNA for the CDR3 is TGTGCCAGCAGCCCAGTGACAGGACTGACGAACACTGAAGCTTTCTTT. As protein: CASSPVTGLTNTEAFF.

This clone was counted once. The chain couples TRBV6-5 to TRBJ2-2; a weak D match, TRBD1 (6 bases). Germline lookup yields CDR1 MNHEY and CDR2 SVGAGI. This CDR3 has 15 amino acids. Trimming cost V 6 bases and J 3 bases, with 14 bases left between them. This chain's CDR3 is CASSQTGPYTGELFF. Written as DNA, the CDR3 is TGTGCCAGCAGCCAGACAGGTCCGTACACCGGGGAGCTGTTTTTT.

The V call is TRBV4-1, the J call TRBJ2-7; D gene ambiguous. V lost 1 base, J lost 0 bases, and 4 bases lay in between. CDR1 is MGHRA, CDR2 YSYEKL, per germline. This CDR3 region has 13 residues. This chain's CDR3 is CASSQGGSYEQYF. The CDR3 region has the DNA TGCGCCAGCAGCCAAGGAGGCTCCTACGAGCAGTACTTC.

The chain joins TRBV6-6 to TRBJ1-5, with D uncertain. The germline V and J ends were trimmed by 2 bases and 9 bases, with 17 bases remaining between them. CDR1 is MNHNY, CDR2 SVGAGI, per germline (reference sequence). CDR3 length: 15 amino acids. The CDR3 DNA sequence: TGTGCCAGCAGTTACGCGGCTCCGCGTGATCGGCCCCAGCATTTT. Protein sequence: CASSYAAPRDRPQHF.

The CDR3 DNA is TGTGCCAGCAGTTGCCCGACCGGACAGGGGGCTAATGAAAAACTGTTTTTT. It yields the protein CASSCPTGQGANEKLFF. The chain couples TRBV6-9 to TRBJ1-4; 10 bases are a match to TRBD1. The J segment lost 3 bases and the V segment lost 4 bases, leaving 8 bases of the junction unmatched. CDR3 length equals 17 residues. Germline loops: CDR1 MNHGY, CDR2 SVAAGI.

A few counts support this clone. V gene TRBV30 combines with J gene TRBJ2-5; D perhaps matches TRBD1 (7 bases). CDR1 is GTSNPN and CDR2 is SVGIG in the germline V gene (reference sequence). Trimming stripped 3 bases from V and 2 bases from J, with 13 bases between. The CDR3 is 14 amino acids. CDR3 loop: CAWRPQGGQETQYF. The CDR3 bases are TGTGCCTGGAGGCCCCAGGGGGGTCAAGAGACCCAGTACTTC.

The chain uses TRBV7-9 and TRBJ2-7; 13 bases are shared with TRBD2. The germline V gene encodes CDR1 SEHNR and CDR2 FQNEAQ (reference sequence). Losses at the gene ends were 5 bases for V and 6 bases for J; bases not matched to a gene: 7. This CDR3 spans 15 amino acids. CDR3 sequence: CASSPGLAGMAEQYF. DNA of the CDR3: TGTGCCAGCAGCCCGGGACTAGCGGGGATGGCCGAGCAGTACTTC.

The chain links TRBV4-3 to TRBJ2-7; 8 nucleotides line up with TRBD1. The CDR3 has 16 residues. CDR1 and CDR2 (germline): LGHNA, YSLEER. Trimming removed 2 bases from V and 4 bases from J; junction bases left unmatched: 10. Here the CDR3 DNA reads TGCGCCAGCAGCCAACACCCGGGACAGGCCCCTTACGAGCAGTACTTC. It translates to CASSQHPGQAPYEQYF.

This chain uses TRBV29-1 with TRBJ2-3; 11 nucleotides agree with TRBD2. V lost 8 bases to trimming and J lost 5 bases; unmatched junction nucleotides: 6. Germline CDR1 and CDR2: SQVTM and ANQGSEA. The length of the CDR3 is 13 residues. CDR3 amino acids: CSLSGRAKDTQYF. DNA of the CDR3: TGCAGCCTTAGCGGGAGGGCAAAAGATACGCAGTATTTT.

The table lists this clone with a count of one. The gene calls are TRBV28 and TRBJ1-2, with 9 bases fitting TRBD1. Trimming at V came to 6 bases and at J to 8 bases, leaving 10 bases not matched to a gene. The CDR3 extends over 14 amino acids. From germline, CDR1 is MDHEN and CDR2 SYDVKM. In DNA, the CDR3 is TGTGCCAGCAGCCAACCCGGACAGGGGAGCGGCTACACCTTC. It codes for CASSQPGQGSGYTF.

This rearrangement joins TRBV28 to TRBJ1-5; 8 bases agree with TRBD1. The germline V gene encodes CDR1 MDHEN and CDR2 SYDVKM. The V gene end was trimmed by 8 bases and the J gene end by 7 bases; junction bases not matched to a gene: 10. The length of the CDR3 is 14 residues. The CDR3 protein is CASGGQGASQPQHF. In DNA form, the CDR3 reads TGTGCCAGCGGCGGGCAGGGGGCATCGCAGCCCCAGCATTTT.

This chain connects TRBV2 to TRBJ1-1; D may be TRBD1 (5 bases). This CDR3 has 13 amino acids. Germline V gives CDR1 SNHLY, CDR2 FYNNEI. Deletions cut 4 bases from V and 7 bases from J, with 13 bases between. The CDR3 here is CASSASPQGEAFF. Written as DNA, the CDR3 is TGTGCCAGCAGTGCCTCACCTCAGGGTGAAGCTTTCTTT.

The genes are TRBV30 and TRBJ2-7; TRBD1 agrees at 9 bases. Germline values: CDR1 GTSNPN, CDR2 SVGIG (reference sequence). V gave up 0 bases and J gave up 3 bases; unmatched junction bases: 12. The CDR3 is made up of 17 amino acids. CDR3 sequence (DNA): TGTGCCTGGAGTGTGGGGATTTCGACAGGGGGTTTCTACGAGCAGTACTTC. Translation: CAWSVGISTGGFYEQYF.

The chain carries TRBV6-4 and TRBJ1-3; 10 bases align to TRBD1. In germline, CDR1 is MRHNA, CDR2 SNTAGT. V dropped 8 bases and J dropped 3; count of bases not matched to a gene: 10. This CDR3 has 16 amino acids. The CDR3 DNA is TGTGCCAGCGGGGAAGACAGGGGGCTCTTTGGAAACACCATATATTTT. It specifies CASGEDRGLFGNTIYF.

CDR3 loop: CASSQSVGGTAFGYTF. DNA of the CDR3: TGCGCCAGCAGCCAATCTGTGGGGGGGACTGCGTTTGGCTACACCTTC. This sequence joins TRBV4-3 and TRBJ1-2, with D maybe TRBD1 (5 bases). The length of the CDR3 is 16 residues. V gave up 2 bases and J gave up 7 bases, with 20 bases separating them. The germline CDR1 and CDR2 sequences are LGHNA and YSLEER.

There are a few counts of this clone. The V and J genes are TRBV18 and TRBJ2-7, with D tentatively TRBD1 (6 bases). The CDR3 contains 17 residues. Trimming took 1 base from V and 2 from J, leaving 18 bases between them. Germline-derived CDR1 and CDR2 are KGHSH and LQKENI. The CDR3 DNA follows: TGTGCCAGCTCACCACTCGGGCCAGGGAAGGGGGCCTACGAGCAGTACTTC. Its protein is CASSPLGPGKGAYEQYF.

The chain employs TRBV27 and TRBJ1-1; 7 nucleotides line up with TRBD1. The CDR3 is made up of 12 amino acids. Germline CDR1 reads MNHEY; CDR2 reads SMNVEV (reference sequence). Trimming removed 8 bases from V and 7 bases from J; junction bases left unmatched: 7. The CDR3 DNA is TGTGCCAGCGGAGAGACAGGGTATGAAGCTTTCTTT. This codes for CASGETGYEAFF.

A single count supports this clone. The genes are TRBV28 and TRBJ1-2; D remains unclear. The V and J ends lost 3 bases and 8 bases respectively, with 7 bases between them. The germline V gene encodes CDR1 MDHEN and CDR2 SYDVKM. CDR3 size: 11 residues. For the CDR3, the DNA is TGTGCCAGCAGTTTTGGAGCGGGCTACACCTTC. Translating it yields CASSFGAGYTF.

The chain recombines TRBV18 with TRBJ2-6; D unresolved. Trimming took 0 bases from V and 0 from J, leaving 3 bases between them. Germline V lookup: CDR1 KGHSH, CDR2 LQKENI. CDR3 length: 15 amino acids. The CDR3 loop reads CASSPPSSGANVLTF. The CDR3 nucleotides read TGTGCCAGCTCACCACCGAGCTCTGGGGCCAACGTCCTGACTTTC.

Written as DNA, the CDR3 is TGCGCCAGCAGTCACAGGCCTAACTATGGCTACACCTTC. This encodes CASSHRPNYGYTF. The V gene is TRBV4-1, the J gene TRBJ1-2, with D perhaps matching TRBD1 (5 bases). Per the germline V gene, CDR1 is MGHRA and CDR2 is YSYEKL. V lost 6 bases and J lost 0, with 8 bases in between. The CDR3 consists of 13 residues.

The chain links TRBV4-3 to TRBJ2-2; tentatively, D is TRBD1 (5 bases). The CDR3 spans 14 residues. Germline V CDR1 and CDR2: LGHNA, YSLEER. Trimming removed 6 bases from V and 4 bases from J, with 12 bases in between. The CDR3 DNA is TGCGCCAGCAGTCCAGGGATAGCCACCGGGGAGCTGTTTTTT. Encoded protein: CASSPGIATGELFF.

The rearrangement uses TRBV11-2 and TRBJ1-2; TRBD1 might be the D (6 bases). CDR3 length: 16 amino acids. Germline CDR1 reads SGHAT; CDR2 reads FQNNGV. V was cut by 4 bases and J by 4 bases, with 19 bases left in between. The CDR3 loop reads CASSSHRGGKGYGYTF. The CDR3 DNA reads TGTGCCAGCAGCTCCCATCGGGGGGGCAAAGGCTATGGCTACACCTTC.